The text below deals with one T cell receptor beta chain. Its specific antigen is unknown. Base qualities were left out, and no much larger clone turns up one base away. The data belong to a study of blood T cells in healthy people across ages (dated by TCRdb to between 2015 and 2016). Broadly, across the study: In model experiments, roughly one uniquely barcoded TCR beta cDNA molecule per two T cells was captured by template switching. Using deep sequencing normalized with unique cDNA molecular identifiers, the study measured how TCR beta repertoire diversity changes with age. Donors were grouped into four age groups: young (average approximately 15 years), middle-aged (about 40), aged (around 62) and long-lived (around 82). To avoid experimental bias, donors of different ages were distributed randomly across sequencing lanes. The study analyzed two additional independent replicas of 1 million unique cDNA reads from the same blood draw for two donors, one aged 18 to 30 and one aged 80 or older. Results and caveats for the whole study, not just this receptor: The long-lived group showed more naive CD4+ T cells, fewer expanded clones and increased TCR diversity than the aged group, suggesting age selection. Conclusive comparison of naive and antigen-experienced compartments was prevented by the profiling of bulk unsorted PBMCs. Total diversity estimates from one million sequenced T cells were considered lower bounds and underestimates. Because the CMV infection status of the donors was unknown, age-related changes in expanded clonotypes may potentially have been confounded. Observed TCR beta diversity per million T cells fell roughly linearly with age, and a significant reduction was already apparent by age around 39. There was a strong correlation between observed TCR beta diversity and the percentage of naive T cells measured by flow cytometry.

Donors were about 36 systemically healthy Caucasian individuals from Russia aged 6 to 90 years. Each donor gave around 9 milliliters of peripheral blood, collected into EDTA-treated Vacutainer tubes. Ficoll-Paque density-gradient centrifugation was used to isolate PBMCs, with at least 6 million per sample. Total RNA was extracted from PBMCs with Trizol reagent, with at least 6 micrograms obtained per sample. Naive CD45RAhigh/CD27high T cell percentages were measured by flow cytometry on a PBMC aliquot from every donor. The library was made by 5' RACE. The sequencing machine was an Illumina HiSeq 2500. A second roughly 6 to 12 cycle PCR used a sample-barcoded 5' primer and a J-beta primer mix. A template-switch 5' adaptor carrying 12 random nucleotides introduced a unique molecular identifier onto each TCR beta cDNA molecule. At least 3 million CDR3-containing paired-end reads were obtained from each sample. The Mint cDNA synthesis kit, primed by a TRBC-specific oligonucleotide, was used to synthesize first-strand cDNA from all RNA. All cDNA was treated with uracil-DNA glycosylase and then went through a first 18-cycle PCR with the universal primers M1SS and BC2_uni_R. As for the original processing: Normalization of each sample was performed by random selection of 1 million high-quality reads, each carrying a distinct molecular identifier. Instead of being binned into consensus sequences, reads with shared molecular identifiers were discarded. MiTCR, set to a Q25 quality threshold and the strictest error-elimination algorithm, was used for CDR3 identification, clonotype clustering and error correction. A nonparametric unseen species model with Euler transformation was used to estimate a lower bound on total TCR beta diversity. TCRdb passed the public sequencing reads through fastp at Q25 and MiXCR, retaining productive beta sequences. Rows merge per CDR3 protein into single entries with the most common DNA and genes. V and J calls and clone size were set by TCRdb, not the authors. This sample gives about 900,000 distinct CDR3 sequences in total; 45% to 50% of them show up just once. Clones ranked in the top ten supply around 15% of the sample.

Including cysteine and phenylalanine, the CDR3 has 14 amino acids. Only the CDR3 DNA is retained, 42 bases long and in frame from the first base. The germline V gene provides CDR1 SGHRS and CDR2 YFSETQ. Trimming takes 0 bases from V and 3 bases from J, and the germline ends sit 10 bases apart. The specimen was blood. The receptor was derived from a man aged 25 to 40 in good health. This receptor chain uses TRBV5-1 and TRBJ2-7; no D gene can be assigned with confidence. The sequenced DNA: TGCGCCAGCAGCTTGGGGACCCCTAACTACGAGCAGTACTTC. It encodes CASSLGTPNYEQYF.